Reported below is one TCR beta chain. Germline lookup yields CDR1 WSHSY and CDR2 SAAADI. The CDR3 has 15 amino acids. The junction had 10 bases not matched to a gene; V was cut back by 10 bases and J by 2 bases. These data come from a study of control samples from healthy donors and cancer patients. Clones were sequenced by immunoSEQ multiplex PCR, and TCRdb holds only the in-frame ones, with some missing. The data hold about 110,000 clones, with more than 85% observed a single time. The source material was blood. This chain uses TRBV10-2 with TRBJ2-2, with 7 bases that match TRBD2. This clonotype originated in a woman in her forties or fifties in good health. CDR3 sequence: CATPLGGINTGELFF. CDR3 DNA: TGCGCCACCCCGCTCGGGGGGATTAACACCGGGGAGCTGTTTTTT.